The source of this T cell receptor (beta chain) is a study of T-cell memory formation after mild COVID-19. Study-level points and caveats: Confirmation was lacking for SARS-CoV-2 specificity of second-wave clones that peaked on day 37.

A single record per CDR3 protein comes from TCRdb applying MiXCR to the 5' RACE reads. The sample includes a few hundred thousand distinct CDR3 sequences, 25% to 30% seen only once; the top ten take approximately 13%. Comment on this clonotype: What it recognizes is unknown.

The sample taken for sequencing was PBMCs or a T cell subset sorted from them (not recorded which). The receptor was derived from an adult woman who had mild COVID-19 (a few samples of this study predate the infection). Cell type and time point are not known.

DNA for the CDR3: TGTGCCAGCAGCGATACTAGCGGGGGGCGGACCCACGAGACCCAGTACTTC. It codes for CASSDTSGGRTHETQYF. This chain uses TRBV3-1 with TRBJ2-5, with 12 bases lining up with TRBD2. This CDR3 has 17 residues. CDR1 is LGHDT, CDR2 YNNKEL, per germline (reference sequence). With V trimmed by 5 bases and J by 5 bases, 12 bases remained unmatched.